The 22 T cell receptor beta chains below were found in one sample sequenced in a study of shared clonotypes between healthy human individuals. Naive CD8 populations comprised CD45RO-negative cells positively selected for CCR7, excluding terminally differentiated effector memory CD45RA+ cells. TCRdb's copy holds only in-frame clones and misses some; the assay was immunoSEQ multiplex PCR. The sample has roughly 850,000 clones, around 96% seen once; the top ten hold about 0.25%. Sequencing was performed on naive CD8+ T cells sorted from blood. These receptors came from a man under 40 in good health.

This clone was counted a single time. The J gene is TRBJ2-2, the V gene TRBV7-8; possible D gene TRBD1, 6 bases. Germline CDR1 and CDR2: SGHVS and FQNEAQ. The CDR3 covers 15 residues. V was shortened by 5 bases and J by 4 bases, with 14 bases between the two germline ends. CDR3: CASSPAPGVTGELFF. DNA for the CDR3: TGTGCCAGCAGCCCTGCCCCAGGGGTCACCGGGGAGCTGTTTTTT.

This chain uses TRBV28 with TRBJ2-7; D is uncertain. Trimming shortened V by 6 bases and J by 2 bases, and 20 bases separated the two germline ends. Germline CDR1 is MDHEN and CDR2 is SYDVKM. The CDR3 is made up of 16 amino acids. This chain's CDR3 is CASSQVSTSTPYEQYF. Here the CDR3 DNA reads TGTGCCAGCAGCCAGGTCTCCACCTCTACCCCCTACGAGCAGTACTTC.

The chain uses TRBV27 and TRBJ2-7; D possibly uses TRBD1 or TRBD2 (5 bases each). Germline loops: CDR1 MNHEY, CDR2 SMNVEV (reference sequence). This CDR3 has 14 residues. Trimming took 7 bases from V and 5 from J, leaving 18 bases between them. DNA for the CDR3: TGTGCCAGCAACTTCCGGGACCAACCTGACGAGCAGTACTTC. Protein sequence: CASNFRDQPDEQYF.

The chain uses TRBV5-6 and TRBJ2-7, with 7 bases identical to TRBD1. The CDR3 covers 15 residues. Germline V gives CDR1 SGHDT, CDR2 YYEEEE. V dropped 0 bases and J dropped 2; count of bases not matched to a gene: 5. In DNA form, the CDR3 reads TGTGCCAGCAGCTTGGGGGGACAGCGAACCTACGAGCAGTACTTC. Protein product: CASSLGGQRTYEQYF.

This clone was picked up one time. This chain connects TRBV12-1 to TRBJ2-1; TRBD2, the D gene given by the table, was not confirmed from the DNA. TRBV12-1 is labeled a pseudogene. CDR3 size: 15 residues. The CDR3 nucleotides are TGTGCCAGCAGCTCTGGGCTAGCGGGAGGCAGAGAGCAGTTCTTC. It specifies CASSSGLAGGREQFF.

This clone was detected only once. This chain joins TRBV5-1 and TRBJ2-3; either TRBD1 or TRBD2 may supply D (5 bases each). The V end lost 0 bases, the J end lost 1 base, and 21 bases lay between the germline ends. Germline CDR1 is SGHRS and CDR2 is YFSETQ. The CDR3 extends over 19 amino acids. The CDR3 loop reads CASSLEDYQGLTRTDTQYF. The CDR3 coding sequence is TGCGCCAGCAGCTTGGAAGACTACCAGGGTCTTACCCGCACAGATACGCAGTATTTT.

The chain couples TRBV27 to TRBJ2-1; D remains unclear. Trimming took off 5 bases at V and 3 bases at J, with 8 bases between the two ends. Germline-derived CDR1 and CDR2 are MNHEY and SMNVEV (reference sequence). The CDR3 is 13 amino acids. The chain's CDR3 is CASSLDHYNEQFF. The CDR3 DNA reads TGTGCCAGCAGTCTAGACCACTACAATGAGCAGTTCTTC.

Note on this clone: This may stem from a read error, because a much larger clone lies one nucleotide away. The V and J genes are TRBV11-3 and TRBJ2-3; no definite D call. Germline values: CDR1 SGHNT, CDR2 YENEEA. V was pared by 4 bases and J by 2 bases, with 1 base between. The CDR3 length is 11 residues. Written as DNA, the CDR3 is TGTGCCAGCAGCTACACAGATACGCAGTATTTT. Its protein product is CASSYTDTQYF.

The genes are TRBV19 and TRBJ2-7, with D perhaps TRBD1 (5 bases). Between the trimmed V and J ends, which lost 2 bases and 1 base, there was a span of 12 bases. Germline loops: CDR1 LNHDA, CDR2 SQIVND (reference sequence). The CDR3 is made up of 15 amino acids. In nucleotides, the CDR3 is TGTGCCAGTAGTATAATTCTGGACATTTCCTACGAGCAGTACTTC. Protein sequence: CASSIILDISYEQYF.

This chain joins TRBV6-5 and TRBJ2-7; 8 bases match TRBD1. Germline CDR1 MNHEY, CDR2 SVGAGI. After removal of 6 bases from V and 2 bases from J, the junction contained 6 bases not matched to a gene. The CDR3 runs 14 residues. CDR3 loop: CASSDGDRPYEQYF. The CDR3 DNA reads TGTGCCAGCAGCGATGGGGACAGGCCCTACGAGCAGTACTTC.

The chain joins TRBV7-6 to TRBJ2-5, with D possibly TRBD1 on 5 matching bases. The CDR3 loop spans 17 amino acids. The germline CDR1 and CDR2 sequences are SGHVS and FNYEAQ. The ends were cut back, 1 base at V and 5 bases at J, with 20 bases in the middle. CDR3: CASSLDRSRGSRETQYF. The DNA of the CDR3 is TGTGCCAGCAGCTTAGATAGGTCTAGGGGAAGTAGGGAGACCCAGTACTTC.

Points on this clone: This specimen includes other DNA sequences encoding the same CDR3. The chain couples TRBV27 to TRBJ2-7; D unclear. The CDR3 consists of 13 residues. Germline CDR1 reads MNHEY; CDR2 reads SMNVEV (reference sequence). The V and J ends lost 4 bases and 2 bases respectively, with 9 bases between them. The CDR3 sequence: CASSSTGTYEQYF. The CDR3 DNA reads TGTGCCAGCAGTTCCACGGGCACCTACGAGCAGTACTTC.

J is TRBJ2-3 and V is TRBV15; perhaps TRBD2 as D (6 bases). The CDR3 contains 14 residues. CDR1 LNHNV and CDR2 YYDKDF come from the germline V gene (reference sequence). V lost 7 bases to trimming and J lost 3 bases, with 14 bases between them. The CDR3 bases are TGTGCCACCACTAGGAGGGCAGCTACAGATACGCAGTATTTT. Residues: CATTRRAATDTQYF.

The chain joins TRBV28 to TRBJ2-7; the D is unclear. The CDR3 loop spans 14 amino acids. The germline gives CDR1 MDHEN, CDR2 SYDVKM. The V end was cut by 2 bases, the J end by 6 bases, with 14 bases between. Here the CDR3 reads CASSLGQPNGEQYF. In nucleotides, the CDR3 is TGTGCCAGCAGTTTAGGTCAGCCCAATGGCGAGCAGTACTTC.

The DNA of the CDR3 is TGTGCCAGCTCACCCGGGACTAGCGGGGTCGCAGATACGCAGTATTTT. Protein sequence: CASSPGTSGVADTQYF. This rearrangement joins TRBV18 to TRBJ2-3; 13 bases match TRBD2. The ends lost 3 bases at V and 4 bases at J; junction bases unmatched: 4. Germline CDR1 KGHSH, CDR2 LQKENI. The CDR3 contains 16 residues.

The rearrangement joins TRBV4-1 to TRBJ1-1; D is perhaps TRBD1 (5 bases). The V end was cut by 0 bases, the J end by 0 bases, with 11 bases between. This CDR3 is 16 amino acids long. Germline-derived CDR1 and CDR2 are MGHRA and YSYEKL. CDR3 sequence (DNA): TGCGCCAGCAGCCAAGAAGCCGGGGCTCTGAACACTGAAGCTTTCTTT. Protein product: CASSQEAGALNTEAFF.

The gene calls are TRBV11-2 and TRBJ1-2; D might be TRBD1 (6 bases). The CDR3 totals 14 residues. Trimming took off 4 bases at V and 3 bases at J, with 12 bases between the two ends. CDR1 is SGHAT and CDR2 is FQNNGV in the germline V gene. In DNA form, the CDR3 reads TGTGCCAGCAGCTCGACAGGAGATCACTATGGCTACACCTTC. This encodes CASSSTGDHYGYTF.

This sequence joins TRBV29-1 and TRBJ2-1; TRBD2 matches at 10 bases. The CDR3 runs to 17 residues. V lost 3 bases, J lost 2 bases, and 10 bases stayed unmatched. Germline V gene lookup returns CDR1 SQVTM and CDR2 ANQGSEA. The CDR3 DNA reads TGCAGCGTTGAGGGGCTAGCGGGAGCCTCCCCCTACAATGAGCAGTTCTTC. Its translation: CSVEGLAGASPYNEQFF.

The chain employs TRBV27 and TRBJ2-7; 12 nucleotides align to TRBD1. The CDR3 runs 13 residues. V gave up 10 bases and J gave up 5 bases; unmatched junction bases: 6. Germline V lookup: CDR1 MNHEY, CDR2 SMNVEV (reference sequence). In DNA, the CDR3 is TGTGCCACTCCCGGGACAGGGGGCGACGAGCAGTACTTC. Its protein is CATPGTGGDEQYF.

The CDR3 reads CASSPGPGSEQYF. CDR3 in DNA: TGTGCCAGCAGTCCTGGACCGGGCTCCGAGCAGTACTTC. The chain carries TRBV27 and TRBJ2-7, with D uncertain. CDR1 is MNHEY and CDR2 is SMNVEV in the germline V gene (reference sequence). The CDR3 contains 13 residues. With 5 bases removed from V and 6 bases from J, the gap between germline ends came to 14 bases.

The chain is built from TRBV7-8 and TRBJ2-3, with D possibly matching TRBD2 (5 bases). The V gene's germline CDR1 is SGHVS and CDR2 FQNEAQ. The CDR3 totals 19 residues. Trimming removed 7 bases from V and 0 bases from J, with 26 bases in between. The CDR3 DNA follows: TGTGCCAGCACCCATTCCGGCGGAGGTGGTTTATCGAGCACAGATACGCAGTATTTT. It codes for CASTHSGGGGLSSTDTQYF.

This rearrangement joins TRBV27 to TRBJ2-7; possible D gene TRBD2, 6 bases. The V gene lost 5 bases and the J gene lost 3 bases, with 11 bases spanning the gap. Germline lookup yields CDR1 MNHEY and CDR2 SMNVEV (reference sequence). This CDR3 has 13 residues. CDR3 region: CASSRGGLYEQYF. CDR3 sequence (DNA): TGTGCCAGCAGTAGGGGAGGACTCTACGAGCAGTACTTC.